Described below is a single T cell receptor beta chain sequence and its context. This sample is part of a study of blood T cell repertoires in COVID-19. In the authors' workflow: By means of reference gene primer amplification, nucleated cell counts were estimated. Here immunoSEQ multiplex PCR was the method, and the copy in TCRdb shows in-frame clones only, minus some. D and trimming were read from the DNA, whereas the V and J calls and clone size are those reported in that table. The table includes under 250,000 clones, 84% detected once. The clonotype originates from a woman aged 40-49 years who had recovered from COVID-19. Sequenced: peripheral blood.

This CDR3 is CASSLRRDSPLHF. The CDR3 DNA reads TGTGCCAGCAGTTTAAGGAGGGACTCACCCCTCCACTTT. The V gene is TRBV12-3 or TRBV12-4, the J gene TRBJ1-6; possibly TRBD1 for D (5 bases). The V gene lost 2 bases and the J gene lost 10 bases, with 9 bases spanning the gap. CDR3 length equals 13 residues.